Detailed here is one T cell receptor (beta chain). This sample was included in a study of control samples from healthy donors and cancer patients. V shed 5 bases and J shed 2 bases, with 15 bases lying between them. The CDR3 spans 15 residues. The V gene's germline CDR1 is MNHNY and CDR2 SVGAGI (reference sequence). TCRdb's copy holds only in-frame clones and misses some; the assay was immunoSEQ multiplex PCR. The table has over 150,000 clones, 75% to 95% seen once; the top ten hold 2%. The TCR originated in a woman in her thirties or forties in good health. Sequenced sample: blood. This chain joins TRBV6-6 and TRBJ1-2, with D possibly TRBD1 on 5 matching bases. The CDR3 is CASSDWDGTNYGYTF. The CDR3 region has the DNA TGTGCCAGCAGTGACTGGGACGGAACAAACTATGGCTACACCTTC.